These T cell receptor beta chains were read from a single sample in a study of post-analysis software for immune sequencing data. TCRdb itself ran the PCR reads through MiXCR, one entry per CDR3 protein. This repertoire shows about 500,000 distinct CDR3 sequences, around 40% found once; its top ten account for around an eighth. Sequenced sample: blood. The receptors shown here come from a girl between 10 and 17 years old with multiple sclerosis. Both conserved end residues are trimmed from each CDR3. The order of the fields is V gene, J gene, CDR3 protein.

>TRBV28|TRBJ1-4
ASSSSGNEKLF
>TRBV20-1|TRBJ2-3
SAKSALSTDTQY
>TRBV27|TRBJ2-7
ASSPWQGAYEQY
>TRBV4-2|TRBJ2-7
ASSPAGGGLKPPYEQY
>TRBV4-1|TRBJ2-7
ASSQTPGRGSNYEQY
>TRBV20-1|TRBJ2-1
SARDLPPYSYNEQF
>TRBV20-1|TRBJ2-4
SLYGARENIQY
>TRBV6-6|TRBJ1-2
ASSYSDKTNYGYT
>TRBV5-1|TRBJ2-7
ASSPLAEPYEQY
>TRBV27|TRBJ2-3
ASSKREASDTQY
>TRBV28|TRBJ2-5
ASSSQLGRTQY
>TRBV5-1|TRBJ2-2
ASSEGTNTGELF
>TRBV12-3/TRBV12-4|TRBJ2-7
ASTVAGGDEQY
>TRBV30|TRBJ2-7
AWGSGIRPYEQY
>TRBV12-3/TRBV12-4|TRBJ1-1
ASSLGHITEAF
>TRBV20-1|TRBJ2-1
SAAGPANEQF
>TRBV7-3|TRBJ2-5
ASSSRDAEFPKTQY
>TRBV6-5|TRBJ2-1
ASSHTRQGVNNEQF
>TRBV7-2|TRBJ2-3
ASSAPGADTQY
>TRBV5-1|TRBJ2-1
ASSGGLASYDEQF
>TRBV6-1|TRBJ1-4
ASRGREWEKLF
>TRBV6-1|TRBJ1-4
ASRQDRGNEKLF
>TRBV18|TRBJ1-2
ASSPPTLDGYT
>TRBV9|-
ASSGTGGYNEQY
>TRBV12-3/TRBV12-4|TRBJ1-5
ASSFISGQGNQPQH
>TRBV4-2|TRBJ2-3
ASSQGPGGGRADTQY
>TRBV9|TRBJ1-1
ASSLKGGSTEAF
>TRBV20-1|TRBJ2-1
SAQTGWGNEQF
>TRBV27|TRBJ2-3
ASSLQTTGTDTQY
>TRBV5-1|TRBJ2-1
ASRAGEYNEQF
>TRBV20-1|TRBJ1-1
SARVRVTEAF
>TRBV4-2|TRBJ2-1
ASSQSGFTGTAYNEQF
>TRBV27|TRBJ1-2
ASGNGRGLGYGYT
>TRBV29-1|TRBJ1-5
SAGGSNQPQH
>TRBV29-1|TRBJ2-3
SVGSQGTDTQY